One and the same sample provided the 2 T cell receptor beta chains below, sequenced in a study of blood T cell repertoires in COVID-19. TCRdb keeps only in-frame clones here, not all; method: immunoSEQ multiplex PCR. There are around 72,000 clones in the sample; about 82% occur only once, and 1.8% lies in the top ten. The sample consisted of peripheral blood. The origin of the receptors is an older woman with acute or convalescent COVID-19.

This chain connects TRBV19 to TRBJ1-2; TRBD1 is a possible D gene (5 bases). Germline assignment: CDR1 LNHDA and CDR2 SQIVND (reference sequence). Trimming cost V 5 bases and J 5 bases, with 15 bases left between them. The CDR3 contains 14 residues. Here the CDR3 reads CASSARGNFYGYTF. CDR3 in DNA: TGTGCCAGTAGTGCCCGGGGGAACTTTTATGGCTACACCTTC.

The chain recombines TRBV30 with TRBJ1-2; D gene ambiguous. Germline CDR1 reads GTSNPN; CDR2 reads SVGIG (reference sequence). V was cut by 5 bases and J by 0 bases, with 7 bases left in between. The CDR3 totals 12 residues. CDR3 protein: CAWEGANYGYTF. CDR3 nucleotides: TGTGCCTGGGAGGGAGCTAACTATGGCTACACCTTC.